This TCR beta chain was sequenced in a study of blood T cell repertoires in COVID-19 (dated by TCRdb to about 2020). Study-wide context: Samples covering the acute and convalescent phases of COVID-19 were provided by collaborators in the United States, Italy and Spain. The prospective study material was composed of cDNA or gDNA derived from T cells, B-cell-depleted T cells, or PBMCs. Subjects who had been exposed to COVID-19, were actively infected with it, or had recovered from it provided the deeply sampled blood TCRbeta repertoires that made up the dataset. A freely available public database, intended as a resource for researchers studying the immune response to SARS-CoV-2, is where the repertoires were released. Samples were obtained from the ongoing ImmuneRACE study (first 160 participants) and from some 1,300 subjects provided by 6 global collaborators. Sample metadata almost always included a de-identified subject ID, COVID-19 status, age in years and sex. Where available, HLA class I and class II types were obtained from metadata supplied by the sample provider rather than from assay-based typing.

Overall results and qualifications from the work: Clinical and demographic metadata were provided uncurated, with the amount varying by source and participant.

The germline V gene encodes CDR1 PRHDT and CDR2 FYEKMQ (reference sequence). There are 14 amino acids in the CDR3, from cysteine to phenylalanine inclusive. Left in the record is the CDR3 DNA by itself, 42 bases read in frame from the first base. Trimmed from V: 4 bases; trimmed from J: 6 bases; junction bases lacking a gene match: 1. TCRbeta CDR3 regions were amplified from genomic DNA using the immunoSEQ Assay, a bias-controlled multiplex PCR. As for how the authors treated the data: Within the assay, amplification of reference gene primers was used to estimate how many nucleated cells each sample contained. To quantify the absolute abundance of each unique TCRbeta CDR3 rearrangement, sequence reads were collapsed and filtered. Productive Simpson clonality was computed per sample as the square root of Simpson's diversity index over productive rearrangements. TCRdb holds this immuneACCESS table with in-frame rearrangements only. Some clones are missing; in checked studies, unresolved V genes explain under half, and the rest has no known cause. V and J calls plus clone size are reproduced from that table; the DNA served to infer D and trimming. This sample lists roughly 410,000 clones; 87% were detected once. The ten largest account for about 2.3% of the sample.

As regards this clone: Its antigen remains unidentified. The record has no base qualities; no much larger clone is one base away.

In Seattle, one collaborating source enrolled patients while the infection was active and tracked those patients longitudinally over the course of disease. Whole blood was collected in K2EDTA tubes by collaborating institutions according to the institutions' own protocols. For TCRbeta analysis, collaborators shipped samples as frozen whole blood, isolated PBMCs, or DNA extracted from either of those sample types. The sequence was obtained from a woman aged 60 to 75 with COVID-19, enrolled during active disease. The chain couples TRBV13 to TRBJ1-6; TRBD1 lines up with 9 middle nucleotides. Source material: peripheral blood. The CDR3 has the sequence CASSSDRGNSPLHF. The bases read TGTGCCAGCAGCTCGGACAGGGGTAATTCACCCCTCCACTTT.